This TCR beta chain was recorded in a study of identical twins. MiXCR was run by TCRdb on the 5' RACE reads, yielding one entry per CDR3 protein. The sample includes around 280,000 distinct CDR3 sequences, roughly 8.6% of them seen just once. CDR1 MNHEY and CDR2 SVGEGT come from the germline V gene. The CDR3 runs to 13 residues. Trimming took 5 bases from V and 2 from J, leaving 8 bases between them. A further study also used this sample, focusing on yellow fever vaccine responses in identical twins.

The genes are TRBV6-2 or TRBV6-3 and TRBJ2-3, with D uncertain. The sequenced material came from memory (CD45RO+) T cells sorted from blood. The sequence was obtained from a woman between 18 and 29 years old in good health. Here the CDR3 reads CASSPRITDTQYF. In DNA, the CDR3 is TGTGCCAGCAGTCCCAGGATCACAGATACGCAGTATTTT.